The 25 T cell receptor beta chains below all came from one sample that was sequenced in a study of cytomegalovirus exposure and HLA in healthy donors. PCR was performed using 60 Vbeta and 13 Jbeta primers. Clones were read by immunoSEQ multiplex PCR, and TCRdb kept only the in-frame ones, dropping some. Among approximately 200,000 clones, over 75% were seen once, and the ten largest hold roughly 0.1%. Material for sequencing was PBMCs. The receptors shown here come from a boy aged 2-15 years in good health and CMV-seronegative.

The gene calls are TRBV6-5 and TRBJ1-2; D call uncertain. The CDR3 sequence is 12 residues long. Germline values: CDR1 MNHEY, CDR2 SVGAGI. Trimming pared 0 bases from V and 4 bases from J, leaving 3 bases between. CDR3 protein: CASSYSFYGYTF. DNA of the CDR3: TGTGCCAGCAGTTACTCCTTCTATGGCTACACCTTC.

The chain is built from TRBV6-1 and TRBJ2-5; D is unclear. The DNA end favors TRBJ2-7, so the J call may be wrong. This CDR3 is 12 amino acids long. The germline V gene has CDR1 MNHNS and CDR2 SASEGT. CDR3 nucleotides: TGTGCCAGCAGTCAAAGCTCCTACGAGCAGTACTTC. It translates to CASSQSSYEQYF.

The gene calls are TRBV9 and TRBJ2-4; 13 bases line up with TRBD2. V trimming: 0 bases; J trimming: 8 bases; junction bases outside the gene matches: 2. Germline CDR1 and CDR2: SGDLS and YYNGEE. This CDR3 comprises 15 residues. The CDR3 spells CASSVEGLAGDIQYF. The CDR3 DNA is TGTGCCAGCAGCGTAGAAGGACTAGCGGGGGACATTCAGTACTTC.

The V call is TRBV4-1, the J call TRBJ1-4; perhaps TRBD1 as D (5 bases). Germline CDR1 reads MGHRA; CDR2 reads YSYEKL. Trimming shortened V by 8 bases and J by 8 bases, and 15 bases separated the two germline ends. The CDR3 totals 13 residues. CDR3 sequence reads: CASRRAPGEKLFF. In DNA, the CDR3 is TGCGCCAGCCGCAGGGCCCCAGGGGAAAAACTGTTTTTT.

CDR3 in DNA: TGTGCCACCAGCAGAGATGGTCGAGCTGAAGCTTTCTTT. This sequence encodes CATSRDGRAEAFF. The gene calls are TRBV15 and TRBJ1-1, with unresolved D. The CDR3 covers 13 residues. Trimming took 0 bases from V and 6 from J, leaving 8 bases between them. CDR1 and CDR2 from the germline V gene are LNHNV and YYDKDF (reference sequence).

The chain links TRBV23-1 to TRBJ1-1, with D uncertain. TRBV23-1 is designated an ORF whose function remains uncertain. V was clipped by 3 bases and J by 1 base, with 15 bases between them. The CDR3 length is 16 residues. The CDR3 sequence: CASSHFRSSPNTEAFF. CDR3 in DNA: TGCGCCAGCAGTCATTTTCGGAGCTCCCCGAACACTGAAGCTTTCTTT.

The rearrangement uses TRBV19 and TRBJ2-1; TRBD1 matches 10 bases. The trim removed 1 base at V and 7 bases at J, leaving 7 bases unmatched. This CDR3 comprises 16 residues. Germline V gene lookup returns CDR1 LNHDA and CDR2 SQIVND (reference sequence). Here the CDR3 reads CASSIGRWTGGNEQFF. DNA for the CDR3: TGTGCCAGTAGTATAGGACGTTGGACAGGGGGGAATGAGCAGTTCTTC.

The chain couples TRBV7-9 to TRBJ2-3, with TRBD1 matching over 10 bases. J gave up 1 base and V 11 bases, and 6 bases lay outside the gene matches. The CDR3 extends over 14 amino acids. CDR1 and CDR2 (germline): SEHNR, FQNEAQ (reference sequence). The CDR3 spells CAVPGQGGTDTQYF. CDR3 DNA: TGTGCCGTGCCTGGACAGGGGGGCACAGATACGCAGTATTTT.

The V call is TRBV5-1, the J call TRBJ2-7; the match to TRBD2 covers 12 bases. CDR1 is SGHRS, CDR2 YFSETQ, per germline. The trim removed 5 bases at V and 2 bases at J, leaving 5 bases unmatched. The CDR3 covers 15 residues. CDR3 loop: CASSYGLAGTYEQYF. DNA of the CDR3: TGCGCCAGCAGTTACGGACTAGCGGGGACCTACGAGCAGTACTTC. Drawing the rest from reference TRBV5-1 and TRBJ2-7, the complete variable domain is KAGVTQTPRYLIKTRGQQVTLSCSPISGHRSVSWYQQTPGQGLQFLFEYFSETQRNKGNFPGRFSGRQFSNSRSEMNVSTLELGDSALYLCASSYGLAGTYEQYFGPGTRLTVT.

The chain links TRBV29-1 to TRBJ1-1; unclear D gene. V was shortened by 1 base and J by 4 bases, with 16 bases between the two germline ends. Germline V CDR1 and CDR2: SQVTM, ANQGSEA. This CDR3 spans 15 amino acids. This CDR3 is CSVEVYLQGSTEAFF. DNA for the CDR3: TGCAGCGTTGAAGTGTATCTCCAAGGGAGCACTGAAGCTTTCTTT. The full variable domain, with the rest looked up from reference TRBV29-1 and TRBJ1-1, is SAVISQKPSRDICQRGTSLTIQCQVDSQVTMMFWYRQQPGQSLTLIATANQGSEATYESGFVIDKFPISRPNLTFSTLTVSNMSPEDSSIYLCSVEVYLQGSTEAFFGQGTRLTVV.

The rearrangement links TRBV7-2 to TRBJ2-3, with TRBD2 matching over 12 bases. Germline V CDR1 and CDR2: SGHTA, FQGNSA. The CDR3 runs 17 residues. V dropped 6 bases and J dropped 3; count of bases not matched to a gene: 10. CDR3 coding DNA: TGTGCCAGCAGAAGGACTAGCGGGGAGGGGGGGACAGATACGCAGTATTTT. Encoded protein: CASRRTSGEGGTDTQYF.

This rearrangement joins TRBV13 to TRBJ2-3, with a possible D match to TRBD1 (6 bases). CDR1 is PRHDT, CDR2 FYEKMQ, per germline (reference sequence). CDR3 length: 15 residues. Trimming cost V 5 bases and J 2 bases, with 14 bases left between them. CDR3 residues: CASSASGQLTDTQYF. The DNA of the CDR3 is TGTGCCAGCAGCGCCTCGGGACAACTCACAGATACGCAGTATTTT.

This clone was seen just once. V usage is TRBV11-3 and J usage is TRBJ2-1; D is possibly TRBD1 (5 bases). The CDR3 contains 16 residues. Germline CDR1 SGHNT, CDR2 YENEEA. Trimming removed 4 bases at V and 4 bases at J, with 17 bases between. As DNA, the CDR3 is TGTGCCAGCAGCTGCAGGGCGAGGTTGGCTTACAATGAGCAGTTCTTC. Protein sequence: CASSCRARLAYNEQFF.

CDR3 amino acids: CASGLRGGHEQYF. DNA of the CDR3: TGTGCTAGTGGTTTGCGGGGGGGCCACGAGCAGTACTTC. The chain is built from TRBV12-5 and TRBJ2-7; the match to TRBD2 covers 8 bases. This CDR3 region has 13 residues. Looked up from germline, CDR1 is LGHNT and CDR2 is FRNRAP. V lost 2 bases and J lost 5; bases outside the gene matches: 2.

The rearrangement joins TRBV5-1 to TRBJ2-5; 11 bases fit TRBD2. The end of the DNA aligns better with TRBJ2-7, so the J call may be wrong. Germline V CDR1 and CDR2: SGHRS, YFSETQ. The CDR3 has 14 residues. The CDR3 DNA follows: TGCGCCAGCAGCCAAGGGACTAGCGGACTCGAGCAGTACTTC. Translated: CASSQGTSGLEQYF.

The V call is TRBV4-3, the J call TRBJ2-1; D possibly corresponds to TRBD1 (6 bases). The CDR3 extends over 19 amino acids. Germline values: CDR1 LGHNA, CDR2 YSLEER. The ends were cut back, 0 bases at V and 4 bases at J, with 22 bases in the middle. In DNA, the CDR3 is TGCGCCAGCAGCCAAGAAACCCCCAACACCTGGGGGCTTTACAATGAGCAGTTCTTC. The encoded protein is CASSQETPNTWGLYNEQFF.

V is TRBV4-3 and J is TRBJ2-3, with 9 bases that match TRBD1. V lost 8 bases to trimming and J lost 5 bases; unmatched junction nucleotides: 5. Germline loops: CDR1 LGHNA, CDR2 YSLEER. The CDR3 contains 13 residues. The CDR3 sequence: CASATGGRDTQYF. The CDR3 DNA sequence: TGCGCCAGCGCAACAGGGGGCAGAGATACGCAGTATTTT.

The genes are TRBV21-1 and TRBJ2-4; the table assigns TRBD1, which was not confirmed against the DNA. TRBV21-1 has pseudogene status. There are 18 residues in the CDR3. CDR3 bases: TGTGCCAGCAGCAAAATGGGGCGGAAAGATCTAGCCAAAAACATTCAGTACTTC. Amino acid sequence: CASSKMGRKDLAKNIQYF.

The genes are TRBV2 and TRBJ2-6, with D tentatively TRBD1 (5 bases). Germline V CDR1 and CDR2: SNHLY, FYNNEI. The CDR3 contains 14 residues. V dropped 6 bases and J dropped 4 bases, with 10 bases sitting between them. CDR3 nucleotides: TGTGCCAGCAGGATGGACACCGGGGCCAACGTCCTGACTTTC. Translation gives CASRMDTGANVLTF.

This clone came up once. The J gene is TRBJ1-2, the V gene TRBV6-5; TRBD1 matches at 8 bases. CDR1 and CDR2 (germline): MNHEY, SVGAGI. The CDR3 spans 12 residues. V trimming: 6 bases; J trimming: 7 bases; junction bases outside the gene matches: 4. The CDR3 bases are TGTGCCAGCAGCCGGACAGGGATTGGCTACACCTTC. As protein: CASSRTGIGYTF.

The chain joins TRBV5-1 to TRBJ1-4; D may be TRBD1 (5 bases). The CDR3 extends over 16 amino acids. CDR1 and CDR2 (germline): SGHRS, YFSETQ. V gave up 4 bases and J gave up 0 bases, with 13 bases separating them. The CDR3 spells CASSAGDSATNEKLFF. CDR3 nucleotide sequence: TGCGCCAGCAGCGCCGGTGACAGTGCAACTAATGAAAAACTGTTTTTT.

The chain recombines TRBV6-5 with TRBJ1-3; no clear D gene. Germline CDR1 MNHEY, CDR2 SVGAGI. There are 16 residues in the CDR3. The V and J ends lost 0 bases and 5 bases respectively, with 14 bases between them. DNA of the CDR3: TGTGCCAGCAGTTACTCGATCCGGGGAGGAAGAAACACCATATATTTT. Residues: CASSYSIRGGRNTIYF.

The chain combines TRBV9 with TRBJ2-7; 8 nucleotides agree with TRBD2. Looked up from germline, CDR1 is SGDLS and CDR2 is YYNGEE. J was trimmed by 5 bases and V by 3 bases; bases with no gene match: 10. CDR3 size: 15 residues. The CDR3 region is CASSEGRTSYDEQYF. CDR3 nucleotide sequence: TGTGCCAGCAGCGAGGGACGGACTAGCTATGACGAGCAGTACTTC.

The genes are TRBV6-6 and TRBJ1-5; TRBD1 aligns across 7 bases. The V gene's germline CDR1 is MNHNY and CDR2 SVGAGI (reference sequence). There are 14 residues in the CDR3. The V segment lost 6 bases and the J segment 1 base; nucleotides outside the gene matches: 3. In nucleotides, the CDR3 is TGTGCCAGCAGACAGGGGTTCAGCAATCAGCCCCAGCATTTT. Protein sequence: CASRQGFSNQPQHF.

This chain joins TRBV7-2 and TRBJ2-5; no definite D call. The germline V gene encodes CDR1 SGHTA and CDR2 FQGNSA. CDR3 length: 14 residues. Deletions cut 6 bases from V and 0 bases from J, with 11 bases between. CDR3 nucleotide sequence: TGTGCCAGCAGTCCCACTGTGTACCAAGAGACCCAGTACTTC. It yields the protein CASSPTVYQETQYF.